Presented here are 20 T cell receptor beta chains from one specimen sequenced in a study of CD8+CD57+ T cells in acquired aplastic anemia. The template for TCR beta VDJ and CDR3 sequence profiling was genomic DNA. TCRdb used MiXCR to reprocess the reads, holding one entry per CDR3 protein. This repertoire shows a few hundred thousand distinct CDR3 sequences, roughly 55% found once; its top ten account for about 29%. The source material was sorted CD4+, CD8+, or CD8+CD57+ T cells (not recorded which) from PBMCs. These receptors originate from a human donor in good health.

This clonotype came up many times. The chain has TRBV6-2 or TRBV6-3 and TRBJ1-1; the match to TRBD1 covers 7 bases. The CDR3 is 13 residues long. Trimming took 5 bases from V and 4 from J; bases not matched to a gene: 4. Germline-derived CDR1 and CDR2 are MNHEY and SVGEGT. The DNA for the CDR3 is TGTGCCAGCAGTCCAGGGACAGCCACTGAAGCTTTCTTT. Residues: CASSPGTATEAFF.

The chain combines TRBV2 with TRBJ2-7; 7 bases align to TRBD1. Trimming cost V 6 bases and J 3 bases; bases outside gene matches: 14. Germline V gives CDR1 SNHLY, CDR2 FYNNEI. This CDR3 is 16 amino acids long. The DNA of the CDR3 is TGTGCCAGCAGCCCTTCACAGGGGCGGTTGGACTACGAGCAGTACTTC. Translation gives CASSPSQGRLDYEQYF.

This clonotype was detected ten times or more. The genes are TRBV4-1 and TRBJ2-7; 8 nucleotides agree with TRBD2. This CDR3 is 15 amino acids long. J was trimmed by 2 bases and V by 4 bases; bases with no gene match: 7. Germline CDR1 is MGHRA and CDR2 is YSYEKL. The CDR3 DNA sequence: TGCGCCAGCAGCCGAGGAGGGGGACTAGCCTACGAGCAGTACTTC. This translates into CASSRGGGLAYEQYF.

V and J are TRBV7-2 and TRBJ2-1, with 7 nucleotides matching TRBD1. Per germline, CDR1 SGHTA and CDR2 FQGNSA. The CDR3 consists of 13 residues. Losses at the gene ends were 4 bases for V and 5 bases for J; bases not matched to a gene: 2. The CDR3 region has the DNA TGTGCCAGCAGCTGGACAGGACACAATGAGCAGTTCTTC. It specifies CASSWTGHNEQFF.

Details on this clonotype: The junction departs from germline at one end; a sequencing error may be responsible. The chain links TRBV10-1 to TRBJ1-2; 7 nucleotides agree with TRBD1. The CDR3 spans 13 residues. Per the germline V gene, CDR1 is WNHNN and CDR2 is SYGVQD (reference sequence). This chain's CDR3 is CAISTGVGDGYTF. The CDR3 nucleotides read TGTGCCATCAGTACAGGGGTCGGGGATGGCTACACCTTC.

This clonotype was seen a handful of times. Written as DNA, the CDR3 is TGTGCCATCACTAGCGGGGGGGGTGGGGGCGATGAGCAGTTCTTC. Translated: CAITSGGGGGDEQFF. The chain uses TRBV10-3 and TRBJ2-1; TRBD2 aligns across 12 bases. This CDR3 region has 15 residues. The trim removed 7 bases at V and 8 bases at J, leaving 9 bases unmatched. The germline V gene has CDR1 ENHRY and CDR2 SYGVKD.

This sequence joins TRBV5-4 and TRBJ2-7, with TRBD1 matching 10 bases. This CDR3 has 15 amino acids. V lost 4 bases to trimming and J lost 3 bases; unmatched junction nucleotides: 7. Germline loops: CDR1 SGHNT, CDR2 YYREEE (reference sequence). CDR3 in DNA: TGTGCCAGCAGCGTCCGAGGGACAGGGGACTACGAGCAGTACTTC. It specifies CASSVRGTGDYEQYF.

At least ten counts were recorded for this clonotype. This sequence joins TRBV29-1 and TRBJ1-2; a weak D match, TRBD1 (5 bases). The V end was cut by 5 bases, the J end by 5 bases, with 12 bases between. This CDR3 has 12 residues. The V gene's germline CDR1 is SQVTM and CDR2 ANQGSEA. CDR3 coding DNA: TGCAGCGTTCGTGACGGGGGATATGGCTACACCTTC. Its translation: CSVRDGGYGYTF.

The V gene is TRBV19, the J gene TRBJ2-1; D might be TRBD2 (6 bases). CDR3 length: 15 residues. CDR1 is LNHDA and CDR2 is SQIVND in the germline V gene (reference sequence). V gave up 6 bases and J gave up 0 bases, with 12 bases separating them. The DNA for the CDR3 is TGTGCCAGTAGCTTCGGGACTCCCTCCTACAATGAGCAGTTCTTC. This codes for CASSFGTPSYNEQFF.

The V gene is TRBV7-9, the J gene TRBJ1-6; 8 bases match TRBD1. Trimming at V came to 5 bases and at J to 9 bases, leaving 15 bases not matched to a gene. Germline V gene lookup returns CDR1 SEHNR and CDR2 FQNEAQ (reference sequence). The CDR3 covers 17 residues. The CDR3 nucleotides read TGTGCCAGCAGCAAATACGGGACAGGACAAGGCGGTTCACCCCTCCACTTT. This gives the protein CASSKYGTGQGGSPLHF.

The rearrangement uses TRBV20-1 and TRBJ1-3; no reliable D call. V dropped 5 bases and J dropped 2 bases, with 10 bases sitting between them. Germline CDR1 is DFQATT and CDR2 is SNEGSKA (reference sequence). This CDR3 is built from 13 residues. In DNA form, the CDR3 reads TGCAGTGCTGGGGTGGGTCCTGGAAACACCATATATTTT. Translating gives CSAGVGPGNTIYF.

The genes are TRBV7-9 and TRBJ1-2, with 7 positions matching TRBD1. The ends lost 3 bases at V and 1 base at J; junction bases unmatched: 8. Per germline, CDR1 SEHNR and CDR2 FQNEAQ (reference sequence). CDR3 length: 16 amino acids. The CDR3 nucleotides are TGTGCCAGCAGCTTTACGACAGGGAACTATAACTATGGCTACACCTTC. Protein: CASSFTTGNYNYGYTF.

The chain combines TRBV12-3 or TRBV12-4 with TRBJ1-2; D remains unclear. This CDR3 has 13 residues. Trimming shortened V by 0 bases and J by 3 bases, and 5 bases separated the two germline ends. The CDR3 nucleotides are TGTGCCAGCAGTTTAGCCGATCACTATGGCTACACCTTC. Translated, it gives CASSLADHYGYTF.

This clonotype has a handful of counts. CDR3 DNA sequence: TGTGCCAGCAGTTTCGTTGGCCGAAACGAGCAGTACTTC. Amino acid sequence: CASSFVGRNEQYF. This sequence joins TRBV12-3 or TRBV12-4 and TRBJ2-7; D is unresolved. The CDR3 has 13 amino acids. Trimming took 3 bases from V and 5 from J, leaving 11 bases between them.

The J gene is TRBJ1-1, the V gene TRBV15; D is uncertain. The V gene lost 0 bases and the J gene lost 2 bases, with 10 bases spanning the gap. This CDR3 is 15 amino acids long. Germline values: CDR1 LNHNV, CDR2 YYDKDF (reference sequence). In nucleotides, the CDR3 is TGTGCCACCAGCAGAGAGAAGGGAGTAAACACTGAAGCTTTCTTT. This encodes CATSREKGVNTEAFF.

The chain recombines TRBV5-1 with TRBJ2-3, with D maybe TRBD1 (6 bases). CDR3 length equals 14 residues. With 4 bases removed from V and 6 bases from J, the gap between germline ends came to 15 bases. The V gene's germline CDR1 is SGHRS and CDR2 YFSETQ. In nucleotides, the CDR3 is TGCGCCAGCAGCGTGAAATCAGGGGAGGATACGCAGTATTTT. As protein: CASSVKSGEDTQYF.

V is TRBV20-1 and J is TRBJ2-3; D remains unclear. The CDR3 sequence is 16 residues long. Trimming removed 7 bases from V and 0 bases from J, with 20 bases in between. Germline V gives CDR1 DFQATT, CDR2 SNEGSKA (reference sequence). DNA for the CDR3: TGCAGTGTTCTCCTCCGGAAAGGGATTAGCACAGATACGCAGTATTTT. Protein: CSVLLRKGISTDTQYF.

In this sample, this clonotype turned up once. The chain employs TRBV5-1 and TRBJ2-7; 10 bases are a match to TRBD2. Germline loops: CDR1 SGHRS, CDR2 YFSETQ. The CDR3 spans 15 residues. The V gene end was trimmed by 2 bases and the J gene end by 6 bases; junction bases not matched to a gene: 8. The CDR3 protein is CASSFGSGGLIEQYF. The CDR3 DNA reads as TGCGCCAGCAGCTTCGGTAGCGGGGGGCTGATCGAGCAGTACTTC. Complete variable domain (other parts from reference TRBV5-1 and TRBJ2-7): KAGVTQTPRYLIKTRGQQVTLSCSPISGHRSVSWYQQTPGQGLQFLFEYFSETQRNKGNFPGRFSGRQFSNSRSEMNVSTLELGDSALYLCASSFGSGGLIEQYFGPGTRLTVT.

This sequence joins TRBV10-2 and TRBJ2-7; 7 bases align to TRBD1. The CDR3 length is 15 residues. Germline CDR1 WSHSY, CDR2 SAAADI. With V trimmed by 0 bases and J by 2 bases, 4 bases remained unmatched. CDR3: CASSESDRVTYEQYF. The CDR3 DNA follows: TGCGCCAGCAGTGAGTCTGACAGGGTGACCTACGAGCAGTACTTC.

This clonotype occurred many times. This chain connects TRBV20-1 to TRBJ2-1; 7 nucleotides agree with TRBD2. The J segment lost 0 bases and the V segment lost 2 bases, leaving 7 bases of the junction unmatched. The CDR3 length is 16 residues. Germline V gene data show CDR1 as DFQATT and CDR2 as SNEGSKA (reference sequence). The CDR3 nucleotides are TGCAGTGCTAGATTTGTAGCGGGTAGCTCCTACAATGAGCAGTTCTTC. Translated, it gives CSARFVAGSSYNEQFF.